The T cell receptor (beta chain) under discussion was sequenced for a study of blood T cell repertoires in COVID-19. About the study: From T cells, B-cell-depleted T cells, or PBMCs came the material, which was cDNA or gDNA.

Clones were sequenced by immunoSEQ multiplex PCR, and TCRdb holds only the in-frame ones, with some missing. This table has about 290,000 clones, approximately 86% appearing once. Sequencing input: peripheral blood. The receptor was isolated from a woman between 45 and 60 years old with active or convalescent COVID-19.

Here the CDR3 reads CASSLGIRGRGTGELFF. The CDR3 nucleotides are TGTGCCAGCAGCTTAGGGATCAGGGGCCGGGGCACCGGGGAGCTGTTTTTT. J is TRBJ2-2 and V is TRBV7-6; D may be TRBD1 (6 bases). V lost 1 base, J lost 4 bases, and 16 bases lay in between. The CDR3 runs to 17 residues. Germline CDR1 and CDR2: SGHVS and FNYEAQ.